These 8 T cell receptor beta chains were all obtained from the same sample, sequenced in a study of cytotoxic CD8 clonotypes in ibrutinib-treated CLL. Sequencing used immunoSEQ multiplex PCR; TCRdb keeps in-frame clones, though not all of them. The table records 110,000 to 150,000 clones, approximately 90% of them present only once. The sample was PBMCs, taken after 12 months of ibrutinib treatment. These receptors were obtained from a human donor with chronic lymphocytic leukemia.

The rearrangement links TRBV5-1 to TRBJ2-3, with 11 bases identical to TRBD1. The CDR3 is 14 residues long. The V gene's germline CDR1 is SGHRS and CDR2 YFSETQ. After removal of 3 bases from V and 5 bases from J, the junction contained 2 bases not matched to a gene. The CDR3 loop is CASSWGTGGDTQYF. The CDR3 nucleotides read TGCGCCAGCAGCTGGGGGACAGGGGGAGATACGCAGTATTTT.

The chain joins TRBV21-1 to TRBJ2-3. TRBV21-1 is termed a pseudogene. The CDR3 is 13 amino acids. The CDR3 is CASSKVRTDTQYF. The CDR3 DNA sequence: TGTGCCAGCAGCAAAGTAAGGACAGATACGCAGTATTTT.

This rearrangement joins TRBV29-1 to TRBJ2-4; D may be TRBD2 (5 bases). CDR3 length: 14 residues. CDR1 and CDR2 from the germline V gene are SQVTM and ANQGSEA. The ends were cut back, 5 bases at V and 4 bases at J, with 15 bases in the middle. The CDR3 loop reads CSVISAHPKNIQYF. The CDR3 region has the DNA TGCAGCGTTATTAGCGCCCACCCGAAAAACATTCAGTACTTC.

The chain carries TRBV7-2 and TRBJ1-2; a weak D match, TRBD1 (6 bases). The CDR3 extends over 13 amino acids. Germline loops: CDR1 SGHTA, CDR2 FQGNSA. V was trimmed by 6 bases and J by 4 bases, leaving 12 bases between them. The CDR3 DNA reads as TGTGCCAGCAGACCCGGGACAATCTATGGCTACACCTTC. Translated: CASRPGTIYGYTF.

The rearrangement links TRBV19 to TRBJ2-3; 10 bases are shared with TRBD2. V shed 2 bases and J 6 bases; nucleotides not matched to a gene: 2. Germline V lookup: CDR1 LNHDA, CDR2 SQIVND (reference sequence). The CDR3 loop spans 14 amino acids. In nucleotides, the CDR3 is TGTGCCAGTAGTATAACAGCGGGGGGGGATACGCAGTATTTT. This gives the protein CASSITAGGDTQYF.

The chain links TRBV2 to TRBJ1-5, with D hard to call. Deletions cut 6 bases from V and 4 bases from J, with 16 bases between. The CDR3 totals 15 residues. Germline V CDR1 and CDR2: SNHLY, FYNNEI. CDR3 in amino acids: CASRPTRGKNQPQHF. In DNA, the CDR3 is TGTGCCAGCAGACCAACCCGGGGAAAGAATCAGCCCCAGCATTTT.

CDR3 loop: CSVEDPEAKYTNYGYTF. In DNA form, the CDR3 reads TGCAGCGTTGAAGATCCGGAGGCCAAATATACTAACTATGGCTACACCTTC. V and J are TRBV29-1 and TRBJ1-2; D unclear. The length of the CDR3 is 17 residues. The germline V and J ends were trimmed by 0 bases and 0 bases, with 17 bases remaining between them. The germline CDR1 and CDR2 sequences are SQVTM and ANQGSEA.

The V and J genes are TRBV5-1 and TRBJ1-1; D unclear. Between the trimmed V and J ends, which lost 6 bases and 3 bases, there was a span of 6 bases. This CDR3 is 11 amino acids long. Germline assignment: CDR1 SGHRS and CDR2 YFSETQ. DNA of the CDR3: TGCGCCAGCAAATCCGACACTGAAGCTTTCTTT. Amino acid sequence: CASKSDTEAFF.